This TCR beta chain was observed in a study of cytomegalovirus exposure and HLA in healthy donors. There are a few counts of this clone. V lost 4 bases and J 0 bases, leaving 10 bases between the germline ends. Germline assignment: CDR1 LNHDA and CDR2 SQIVND (reference sequence). This CDR3 is built from 14 residues. Primers for the PCR totalled 60 Vbeta and 13 Jbeta. The method was immunoSEQ multiplex PCR; TCRdb's version includes in-frame clones alone and lacks a portion of them. The sample lists some 110,000 clones, 74% occurring once. The sample was PBMCs. The rearrangement uses TRBV19 and TRBJ2-7; D perhaps matches TRBD2 (7 bases). This clonotype was obtained from a woman aged 45-59 years in good health and CMV-seropositive. The CDR3, as DNA: TGTGCCAGTAGTAGCGGGGGCAGCTCCTACGAGCAGTACTTC. This sequence encodes CASSSGGSSYEQYF. The full variable domain, completed using reference TRBV19 and TRBJ2-7, is DGGITQSPKYLFRKEGQNVTLSCEQNLNHDAMYWYRQDPGQGLRLIYYSQIVNDFQKGDIAEGYSVSREKKESFPLTVTSAQKNPTAFYLCASSSGGSSYEQYFGPGTRLTVT.